These T cell receptor beta chains were read from a single sample in a study of Graves' ophthalmopathy and Graves' hyperthyroidism. TCRdb analysed the multiplex PCR reads with MiXCR anew, one entry per CDR3 protein. The sample has roughly 220,000 distinct CDR3 sequences, 45% seen once. Sequencing input: peripheral blood. The receptor set was obtained from an adult man with Graves' ophthalmopathy. The CDR3 runs from the conserved cysteine through the conserved F or W. A D gene is named only where the DNA matches it firmly. Size is omitted from some rows. Given values are once, few, many or a class for expanded clones.

CDR3aa | CDR3nt | d_gene | j_gene | v_gene | abundance
CASSQADVNYGYTF | TGTGCCAGCAGCCAAGCGGACGTTAACTATGGCTACACCTTC | - | TRBJ1-2 | TRBV3-1 | -
CASSIALSNYGYTF | TGTGCCAGTAGTATAGCCCTCTCTAACTATGGCTACACCTTC | - | TRBJ1-2 | TRBV19 | -
CASSPRQLAYEQYF | TGTGCCAGCAGTCCCCGACAGTTAGCCTACGAGCAGTACTTC | - | TRBJ2-7 | TRBV12-3/TRBV12-4 | -
CASSLGGISDNEQFF | TGTGCCAGCAGCCTAGGGGGAATTAGCGACAATGAGCAGTTCTTC | - | TRBJ2-1 | TRBV7-3 | -
CSARGGGIASSGNTIYF | TGCAGTGCTAGAGGCGGAGGTATCGCTAGCTCTGGAAACACCATATATTTT | - | TRBJ1-3 | TRBV20-1 | few
CSARVQSYEQYF | TGCAGTGCTAGAGTCCAGAGCTACGAGCAGTACTTC | - | TRBJ2-7 | TRBV20-1 | once
CASSSGQGASTNEKLFF | TGTGCCAGCAGCTCGGGACAGGGGGCCTCAACTAATGAAAAACTGTTTTTT | TRBD1 | TRBJ1-4 | TRBV2 | -
CASSYSMGREQYF | TGTGCCAGCAGTTACTCGATGGGGAGGGAGCAGTACTTC | - | TRBJ2-7 | TRBV10-3 | -
CASSIRGGITEAFF | TGTGCCAGTAGTATCAGGGGCGGGATCACTGAAGCTTTCTTT | - | TRBJ1-1 | TRBV19 | -
CASSTPLGRSDQPQHF | TGTGCCAGTAGTACCCCGTTGGGCAGGTCCGATCAGCCCCAGCATTTT | - | TRBJ1-5 | TRBV19 | -
CASSPALLGQNLGHF | TGTGCCAGCAGCCCAGCCCTCCTTGGACAGAACTTGGGACACTTC | - | TRBJ2-5 | TRBV13 | -
CASSDRGLGGYTF | TGTGCCAGCAGTGACAGGGGGCTCGGTGGCTACACCTTC | TRBD1 | TRBJ1-2 | TRBV12-3/TRBV12-4 | many
CSVEVRATGLAASF | TGCAGCGTTGAAGTCCGAGCGACAGGGCTTGCAGCTTCCTTT | TRBD1 | TRBJ1-1 | TRBV29-1 | -
CASSFESRPSYEQYF | TGTGCCAGCAGTTTCGAATCTCGCCCCTCCTACGAGCAGTACTTC | - | TRBJ2-7 | TRBV12-3/TRBV12-4 | few
CASSFYTTTEAFF | TGTGCCAGCAGCTTCTATACGACCACTGAAGCTTTCTTT | - | TRBJ1-1 | TRBV7-2 | many
CASSPGLAVEQYF | TGTGCCAGCAGCCCGGGACTAGCGGTCGAGCAGTACTTC | TRBD2 | TRBJ2-7 | TRBV7-9 | few
CSASRLAGGSYEQYF | TGCAGTGCTTCAAGACTAGCGGGAGGCTCCTACGAGCAGTACTTC | TRBD2 | TRBJ2-7 | TRBV20-1 | -
CATSSGGESEQYF | TGTGCCACCTCCTCAGGGGGCGAATCCGAGCAGTACTTC | TRBD1 | TRBJ2-7 | TRBV10-3 | many
CASSFDYGYTF | TGTGCCAGCAGCTTCGACTATGGCTACACCTTC | - | TRBJ1-2 | TRBV5-5 | few
CASSLDSNSGNTIYF | TGTGCCAGCAGCTTAGACTCAAACTCTGGAAACACCATATATTTT | - | TRBJ1-3 | TRBV11-2 | -
CASSFTLTGELFF | TGTGCCAGCAGTTTCACTCTCACCGGGGAGCTGTTTTTT | - | TRBJ2-2 | TRBV7-3 | -
CASSLGGTGGSYEQYF | TGTGCCAGCAGTTTGGGAGGGACAGGCGGCTCCTACGAGCAGTACTTC | - | TRBJ2-7 | TRBV6-1 | few
CARNARQGAGRNTEAFF | TGTGCCCGGAATGCGAGACAGGGGGCGGGACGGAACACTGAAGCTTTCTTT | TRBD1 | TRBJ1-1 | TRBV7-9 | -
CASSLGLDGTEAFF | TGTGCCAGCAGTTTGGGCTTGGATGGCACTGAAGCTTTCTTT | - | TRBJ1-1 | TRBV12-3/TRBV12-4 | few
CSVEWAVVRNTIYF | TGCAGCGTTGAATGGGCAGTGGTGAGAAACACCATATATTTT | - | TRBJ1-3 | TRBV29-1 | -
CASSTYGNTIYF | TGTGCCAGCAGCACATATGGAAACACCATATATTTT | - | TRBJ1-3 | TRBV5-8 | few
CASSDGQNYEQYF | TGTGCCAGCAGCGACGGACAAAACTACGAGCAGTACTTC | - | TRBJ2-7 | TRBV4-2 | -
CASSQTPGQNYEQYF | TGTGCCAGCAGCCAGACCCCGGGGCAGAACTACGAGCAGTACTTC | - | TRBJ2-7 | TRBV12-3/TRBV12-4 | -
CASSSIGLAEEETQYF | TGTGCCAGCAGCTCGATCGGACTAGCGGAGGAAGAGACCCAGTACTTC | TRBD2 | TRBJ2-5 | TRBV7-2 | many
CASSYGQNADTIYF | TGTGCCAGCAGTTACGGGCAGAACGCCGACACCATATATTTT | - | TRBJ1-3 | TRBV9 | -
CASSPRPGTQYF | TGTGCCAGCAGCCCCAGACCGGGGACCCAGTACTTC | - | TRBJ2-5 | TRBV9 | few
CASSLAEGTGERGTEAFF | TGCGCCAGCAGCTTGGCAGAGGGGACAGGGGAACGGGGCACTGAAGCTTTCTTT | TRBD1 | TRBJ1-1 | TRBV5-1 | -
CSVVDRGRGNTIYF | TGCAGCGTTGTAGACAGGGGAAGAGGAAACACCATATATTTT | TRBD1 | TRBJ1-3 | TRBV29-1 | -
CSVESGGGRDYGYTF | TGCAGCGTTGAATCGGGAGGGGGCAGGGACTATGGCTACACCTTC | TRBD1 | TRBJ1-2 | TRBV29-1 | many
CSARDRREHF | TGCAGTGCTAGAGATCGCAGGGAGCATTTT | - | TRBJ1-5 | TRBV20-1 | -
CASSIESVPRTGANGYTF | TGTGCCAGTAGTATAGAGTCGGTGCCGAGGACAGGTGCTAATGGCTACACCTTC | TRBD1 | TRBJ1-2 | TRBV19 | few
CASSSMETQYF | TGTGCCAGTAGTAGTATGGAGACCCAGTACTTC | - | TRBJ2-5 | TRBV19 | -
CAISDGEGATQYF | TGTGCCATCAGTGATGGAGAAGGAGCTACGCAGTATTTT | - | TRBJ2-3 | TRBV10-3 | -
CASSLGARQETQYF | TGTGCCAGCAGCTTAGGCGCCAGACAAGAGACCCAGTACTTC | - | TRBJ2-5 | TRBV7-9 | few
CASSLRLAGALIANTGELFF | TGTGCCAGCAGCTTACGACTAGCGGGAGCCTTGATTGCGAACACCGGGGAGCTGTTTTTT | TRBD2 | TRBJ2-2 | TRBV5-6 | few
CASSQVTDLTGANVLTF | TGTGCCAGCAGCCAGGTGACAGACCTAACTGGGGCCAACGTCCTGACTTTC | - | TRBJ2-6 | TRBV7-9 | -
CASSIRLAYEQYF | TGTGCCAGTAGTATACGTCTAGCCTACGAGCAGTACTTC | - | TRBJ2-7 | TRBV19 | -